The rows below give T cell receptor beta chains drawn from one sample of a study of T cell repertoires in cytomegalovirus infection. One entry per CDR3 protein results from TCRdb running MiXCR on the reads. The sample carries some 240,000 distinct CDR3 sequences, about 18% recorded once. Sequenced sample: CD8+ T cells from PBMCs. The receptors were gathered from a human donor in good health (CMV status not recorded). Some clones in this sample may be carry-over from other donors' samples. Both conserved end residues are part of each CDR3. D genes are given only for firm matches. Rows give clone size only sometimes, using once, few, many, or a class for an expanded clone.

cdr3_length | j_call | v_call | d_call | clone_size | cdr3_nt | cdr3_aa
17 | TRBJ2-1 | TRBV12-3/TRBV12-4 | NA | many | TGTGCCAGCAGTTTAGGGAAGGGTCCTAGGGCAGACAATGAGCAGTTCTTC | CASSLGKGPRADNEQFF
15 | TRBJ1-4 | TRBV7-9 | NA | NA | TGTGCCAGCAGCCGGACAGAAAGGGAGGATGAAAAACTGTTTTTT | CASSRTEREDEKLFF
14 | TRBJ1-1 | TRBV7-8 | NA | many | TGTGCCAGCAGCTTCACAGGGCAGAACACTGAAGCTTTCTTT | CASSFTGQNTEAFF
14 | TRBJ2-7 | TRBV11-1 | NA | NA | TGTGCCAGCAGCTCCCATGGGCAGGTCTACGAGCAGTACTTC | CASSSHGQVYEQYF
11 | TRBJ2-7 | TRBV29-1 | NA | few | TGCAGCGTTAGGTCCCGGTCGTCGTGGTACTTC | CSVRSRSSWYF
19 | TRBJ2-2 | TRBV7-2 | NA | many | TGTGCCAGCAGCCCCCGTACGGGGCCGTTTCACGCGAACACCGGGGAGCTGTTTTTT | CASSPRTGPFHANTGELFF
17 | TRBJ2-3 | TRBV28 | NA | NA | TGTGCCAGCAGTCCGAATGTGGGACTTGGTTCCACAGATACGCAGTATTTT | CASSPNVGLGSTDTQYF
14 | TRBJ1-1 | TRBV6-5 | NA | many | TGTGCCAGCAGTTACCACAACGGTAACGCTGAAGCTTTCTTT | CASSYHNGNAEAFF
17 | TRBJ1-6 | TRBV10-3 | NA | NA | TGTGCCATCAGTGAGTCTGTTGTCCAGGGTGCCCATTCACCCCTCCACTTT | CAISESVVQGAHSPLHF
11 | TRBJ2-1 | TRBV7-9 | NA | many | TGTGCCAGCAGTTGGGGGAATGAGCAGTTCTTC | CASSWGNEQFF
13 | TRBJ2-7 | TRBV20-1 | TRBD1 | NA | TGCAGTGCCCGGGACAGGGCTTCCTACGAGCAGTACTTC | CSARDRASYEQYF
11 | TRBJ1-2 | TRBV7-2 | NA | many | TGTGCCAGCAGCTTTATCTATGGCTACACCTTC | CASSFIYGYTF
17 | TRBJ2-1 | TRBV6-2/TRBV6-3 | TRBD2 | NA | TGTGCCAGCAGTTCTTCTCGGACTAGCGGGGGTATCAATGAGCAGTTCTTC | CASSSSRTSGGINEQFF
15 | TRBJ2-1 | TRBV7-2 | NA | many | TGTGCCAGCAGCTTAACCGCGGGGACCTACAATGAGCAGTTCTTC | CASSLTAGTYNEQFF
16 | TRBJ2-5 | TRBV14 | TRBD1 | NA | TGTGCCAGCAGCCACGGCAGACAGGGGTGGCGAGAGACCCAGTACTTC | CASSHGRQGWRETQYF
15 | TRBJ2-5 | TRBV5-1 | TRBD2 | few | TGCGCCAGCAGCTCCGGACTAGCGGACTTGGAGACCCAGTACTTC | CASSSGLADLETQYF
14 | TRBJ2-5 | TRBV6-6 | NA | few | TGTGCCAGCAGTTACATAGGGGACCAAGAGACCCAGTACTTC | CASSYIGDQETQYF
13 | TRBJ2-5 | TRBV27 | NA | NA | TGTGCCAGCAGCCCTCAAATACAAGAGACCCAGTACTTC | CASSPQIQETQYF
17 | TRBJ1-2 | TRBV20-1 | TRBD1 | NA | TGCAGTGCTAGAGATACTTCGGGACAGAGACGGAATTATGGCTACACCTTC | CSARDTSGQRRNYGYTF
15 | TRBJ1-1 | TRBV4-2 | TRBD1 | few | TGTGCCAGCAGCGGACCTGGACAGGGAGACCCTGAAGCTTTCTTT | CASSGPGQGDPEAFF
15 | TRBJ2-7 | TRBV19 | TRBD1 | once | TGTGCCAGTAGATACCGGGACAGTACATTCTACGAGCAGTACTTC | CASRYRDSTFYEQYF
13 | TRBJ1-4 | TRBV20-1 | NA | NA | TGCAGTGCTAGGGGGGATAAGGACGAAAAACTGTTTTTT | CSARGDKDEKLFF
15 | TRBJ1-3 | TRBV29-1 | TRBD1 | few | TGCAGCGTGCAGGACAGGGCGAACTCTGGAAACACCATATATTTT | CSVQDRANSGNTIYF
14 | TRBJ1-4 | TRBV7-9 | NA | NA | TGTGCCAGCACGCGCCCGGCAGAGGAGGAAAAACTGTTTTTT | CASTRPAEEEKLFF
17 | TRBJ2-7 | TRBV20-1 | TRBD2 | NA | TGCAGTGCTAGGAATCCCCTAGCGGGGGGGCCGGCCTACGAGCAGTACTTC | CSARNPLAGGPAYEQYF
14 | TRBJ1-1 | TRBV12-3/TRBV12-4 | NA | many | TGTGCCAGCAGTTATGCGGGGTATAACCGAGAAGCTTTCTTT | CASSYAGYNREAFF